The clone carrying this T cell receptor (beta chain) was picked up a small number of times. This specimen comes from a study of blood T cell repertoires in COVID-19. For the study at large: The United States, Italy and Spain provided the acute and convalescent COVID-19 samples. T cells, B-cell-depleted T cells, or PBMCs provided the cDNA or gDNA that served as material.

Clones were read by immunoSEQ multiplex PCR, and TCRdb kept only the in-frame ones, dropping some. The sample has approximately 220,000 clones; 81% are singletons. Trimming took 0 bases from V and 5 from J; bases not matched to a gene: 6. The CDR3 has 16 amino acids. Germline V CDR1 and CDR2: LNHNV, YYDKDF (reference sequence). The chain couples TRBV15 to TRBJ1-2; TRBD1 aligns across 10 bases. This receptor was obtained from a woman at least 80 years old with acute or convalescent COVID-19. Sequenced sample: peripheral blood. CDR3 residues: CATSRDGTGVPYGYTF. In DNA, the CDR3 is TGTGCCACCAGCAGAGACGGGACAGGGGTGCCTTATGGCTACACCTTC.